The clone carrying this T cell receptor beta chain was counted many times. The data derive from a study of human T cells and chemical hapten exposure. TCRdb re-called the RACE reads through MiXCR, storing one row per CDR3 protein. The sample consists of more than 250,000 distinct CDR3 sequences, roughly 8% of them appearing once. V lost 5 bases, J lost 7 bases, and 13 bases stayed unmatched. This CDR3 spans 16 amino acids. Germline-derived CDR1 and CDR2 are SEHNR and FQNEAQ (reference sequence). The sample's time point: pre-sensitization, week 0. The sample's treatment: therapeutic diphenylcyclopropenone sensitization with weekly scalp DPC.

The receptor was isolated from a man aged 18 to 29 with alopecia areata. Some clones in this sample may be carry-over from other donors' samples. This chain links TRBV7-9 with TRBJ2-1; TRBD1 matches at 8 bases. The input for sequencing was whole blood, taken in connection with sensitization to the hapten diphenylcyclopropenone (DPC). The CDR3: CASSILPGQGRNEQFF. CDR3 sequence (DNA): TGTGCCAGCAGCATCCTCCCCGGACAGGGACGTAATGAGCAGTTCTTC.